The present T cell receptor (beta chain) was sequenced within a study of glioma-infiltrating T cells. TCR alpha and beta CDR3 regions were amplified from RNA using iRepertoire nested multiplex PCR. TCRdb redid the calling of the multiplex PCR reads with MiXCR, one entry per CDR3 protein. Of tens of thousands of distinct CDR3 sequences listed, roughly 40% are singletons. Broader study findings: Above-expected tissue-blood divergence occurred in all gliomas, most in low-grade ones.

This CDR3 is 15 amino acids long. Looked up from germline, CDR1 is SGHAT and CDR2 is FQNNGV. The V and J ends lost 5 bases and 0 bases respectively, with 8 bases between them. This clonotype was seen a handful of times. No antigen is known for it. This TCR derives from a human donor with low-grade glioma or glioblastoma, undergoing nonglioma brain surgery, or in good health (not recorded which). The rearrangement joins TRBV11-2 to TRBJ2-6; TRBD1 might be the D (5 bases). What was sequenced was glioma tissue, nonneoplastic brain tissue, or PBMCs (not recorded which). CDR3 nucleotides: TGTGCCAGCAGCCCAGGACACTCTGGGGCCAACGTCCTGACTTTC. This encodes CASSPGHSGANVLTF.